Following are 26 T cell receptor beta chains from one sample sequenced in a study of OX40 agonist ivuxolimab in advanced cancers. The protocol was immunoSEQ multiplex PCR, while the TCRdb copy is restricted to in-frame clones and leaves out a portion. The repertoire holds some 42,000 clones, 75% to 85% seen once, with 2% to 3% in the top ten. Sequenced material: CD4+ or CD8+ T cells sorted from blood, taken in a trial of the OX40 agonist ivuxolimab. These receptors originate from an adult with an advanced solid tumor such as melanoma, head and neck, liver or kidney cancer.

The V and J genes are TRBV9 and TRBJ1-6; 9 bases are shared with TRBD1. From germline, CDR1 is SGDLS and CDR2 YYNGEE. The CDR3 runs 15 residues. V lost 2 bases, J lost 8 bases, and 5 bases stayed unmatched. The CDR3 loop is CASSVTQGADSPLHF. CDR3 DNA: TGTGCCAGCAGCGTTACACAGGGGGCAGATTCACCCCTCCACTTT.

The gene calls are TRBV7-3 and TRBJ1-1, with 9 nucleotides matching TRBD1. The CDR3 has 15 amino acids. The V and J ends lost 5 bases and 0 bases, in that order; junction bases with no gene match: 4. Germline V gives CDR1 SGHTA, CDR2 FQGTGA. CDR3 amino acids: CASSPGTGLNTEAFF. The CDR3 nucleotides read TGTGCCAGCAGCCCCGGGACAGGGTTGAACACTGAAGCTTTCTTT.

This chain joins TRBV30 and TRBJ2-3; no clear D. V shed 4 bases and J shed 4 bases, with 15 bases lying between them. The V gene's germline CDR1 is GTSNPN and CDR2 SVGIG (reference sequence). The CDR3 totals 14 residues. CDR3 sequence (DNA): TGTGCCTGGAACCCCCGGGCCAACTCAGATACGCAGTATTTT. Protein: CAWNPRANSDTQYF. Complete variable domain (other parts from reference TRBV30 and TRBJ2-3): SQTIHQWPATLVQPVGSPLSLECTVEGTSNPNLYWYRQAAGRGLQLLFYSVGIGQISSEVPQNLSASRPQDRQFILSSKKLLLSDSGFYLCAWNPRANSDTQYFGPGTRLTVL.

The gene calls are TRBV6-5 and TRBJ1-1; a weak D match, TRBD1 (5 bases). Germline V lookup: CDR1 MNHEY, CDR2 SVGAGI. V lost 6 bases, J lost 3 bases, and 14 bases lay in between. The CDR3 has 14 residues. CDR3 residues: CASSAPGRDTEAFF. DNA for the CDR3: TGTGCCAGCAGCGCCCCAGGGCGCGACACTGAAGCTTTCTTT.

CDR3 sequence reads: CASSLWTSGRAEEQFF. The CDR3 coding sequence is TGTGCCAGCAGCCTATGGACTAGCGGGAGGGCCGAGGAGCAGTTCTTC. The rearrangement uses TRBV7-2 and TRBJ2-1, with 15 bases lining up with TRBD2. Germline CDR1 reads SGHTA; CDR2 reads FQGNSA. CDR3 length: 16 residues. The V gene end was trimmed by 5 bases and the J gene end by 10 bases; junction bases not matched to a gene: 9.

The chain couples TRBV7-8 to TRBJ1-1; no firm D call. The V gene's germline CDR1 is SGHVS and CDR2 FQNEAQ. V was shortened by 2 bases and J by 1 base, with 11 bases between the two germline ends. CDR3 length: 15 amino acids. The CDR3 region is CASSLLSRANTEAFF. In nucleotides, the CDR3 is TGTGCCAGCAGCTTATTGTCGCGAGCGAACACTGAAGCTTTCTTT.

In its sample, this clone was seen once. The chain is built from TRBV30 and TRBJ1-1; maybe TRBD1 (5 bases). V was cut by 3 bases and J by 5 bases, with 13 bases left in between. Germline V gene sequence: CDR1 GTSNPN, CDR2 SVGIG (reference sequence). The CDR3 has 13 residues. The CDR3 protein is CAWSPFSGTEAFF. DNA for the CDR3: TGTGCCTGGAGCCCTTTTTCAGGGACTGAAGCTTTCTTT. The full variable domain, rest sourced from reference TRBV30 and TRBJ1-1, is SQTIHQWPATLVQPVGSPLSLECTVEGTSNPNLYWYRQAAGRGLQLLFYSVGIGQISSEVPQNLSASRPQDRQFILSSKKLLLSDSGFYLCAWSPFSGTEAFFGQGTRLTVV.

In its sample, this clone was seen once. V gene TRBV27 combines with J gene TRBJ2-3; 7 nucleotides align to TRBD2. CDR3 length equals 16 residues. Germline lookup yields CDR1 MNHEY and CDR2 SMNVEV (reference sequence). Unmatched junction bases numbered 10, after V lost 7 bases and J lost 0 bases. The CDR3 spells CASNRLADLSTDTQYF. The CDR3 DNA reads TGTGCCAGCAACCGACTAGCAGATCTTAGCACAGATACGCAGTATTTT.

This chain uses TRBV19 with TRBJ2-2; 9 bases fit TRBD2. This CDR3 region has 15 residues. V lost 6 bases to trimming and J lost 8 bases; unmatched junction nucleotides: 10. The germline gives CDR1 LNHDA, CDR2 SQIVND (reference sequence). The CDR3 spells CASRAVRGRVGELFF. As DNA, the CDR3 is TGTGCCAGTAGGGCGGTGCGCGGGAGGGTGGGGGAGCTGTTTTTT.

This clone was seen more than once but under ten times. The chain carries TRBV5-6 and TRBJ2-5; 8 bases are shared with TRBD1. Germline loops: CDR1 SGHDT, CDR2 YYEEEE. The CDR3 has 13 residues. With 6 bases clipped from V and 4 bases from J, the junction kept 5 bases outside the gene matches. As DNA, the CDR3 is TGTGCCAGCACCGGACAGGGTAGAGAGACCCAGTACTTC. Translating gives CASTGQGRETQYF.

This clone was observed a handful of times. The V gene is TRBV6-1, the J gene TRBJ1-5; D uncertain. V lost 2 bases to trimming and J lost 6 bases, with 8 bases between them. Germline CDR1 MNHNS, CDR2 SASEGT. The CDR3 has 13 amino acids. CDR3 amino acids: CASSEMGSQPQHF. The DNA of the CDR3 is TGTGCCAGCAGTGAAATGGGTAGTCAGCCCCAGCATTTT.

This sequence joins TRBV4-2 and TRBJ1-5, with TRBD1 as a possible D gene (5 bases). The ends were cut back, 3 bases at V and 7 bases at J, with 19 bases in the middle. Germline CDR1 is LGHNA and CDR2 is YNFKEQ. This CDR3 contains 16 residues. This CDR3 reads CASSQGDPGGDQPQHF. CDR3 nucleotides: TGTGCCAGCAGCCAGGGGGACCCCGGGGGGGACCAGCCCCAGCATTTT.

V usage is TRBV4-2 and J usage is TRBJ2-1; 10 nucleotides match TRBD1. The length of the CDR3 is 15 residues. With 5 bases clipped from V and 8 bases from J, the junction kept 9 bases outside the gene matches. Per germline, CDR1 LGHNA and CDR2 YNFKEQ. CDR3 loop: CASSYSGQGFDEQFF. The CDR3 nucleotides are TGTGCCAGCAGCTACTCGGGACAGGGGTTCGATGAGCAGTTCTTC.

The V gene is TRBV19, the J gene TRBJ1-2; D is unclear. Between the trimmed V and J ends, which lost 4 bases and 4 bases, there was a span of 10 bases. CDR1 LNHDA and CDR2 SQIVND come from the germline V gene (reference sequence). The CDR3 contains 13 residues. The CDR3, as DNA: TGTGCCAGTAGTAGAACACGGTCCTATGGCTACACCTTC. It translates to CASSRTRSYGYTF.

As concerns this clone: Sequence at one end of the junction differs from germline and may be a read error. The chain links TRBV4-2 to TRBJ2-2; 7 bases are shared with TRBD1. The CDR3 totals 16 residues. From germline, CDR1 is LGHNA and CDR2 YNFKEQ. This CDR3 reads CASSPRTGSNTGELFF. CDR3 nucleotide sequence: TGTGCCAGCAGCCCCCGGACAGGTTCGAATACCGGGGAGCTGTTTTTT.

The chain combines TRBV5-1 with TRBJ2-2; 13 bases are a match to TRBD2. V lost 1 base to trimming and J lost 2 bases; unmatched junction nucleotides: 5. CDR1 and CDR2 from the germline V gene are SGHRS and YFSETQ. The CDR3 consists of 18 residues. This chain's CDR3 is CASSLKGLAGPNTGELFF. The CDR3 region has the DNA TGCGCCAGCAGCTTGAAGGGACTAGCGGGACCTAACACCGGGGAGCTGTTTTTT. The full variable domain, with the rest looked up from reference TRBV5-1 and TRBJ2-2, is KAGVTQTPRYLIKTRGQQVTLSCSPISGHRSVSWYQQTPGQGLQFLFEYFSETQRNKGNFPGRFSGRQFSNSRSEMNVSTLELGDSALYLCASSLKGLAGPNTGELFFGEGSRLTVL.

The CDR3 DNA reads TGTGCCAGCAGTGAAATGGCACAGAACACTGAAGCTTTCTTT. Protein product: CASSEMAQNTEAFF. The chain recombines TRBV2 with TRBJ1-1; D not certain. Between the trimmed V and J ends, which lost 2 bases and 1 base, there was a span of 8 bases. There are 14 residues in the CDR3. The germline V gene has CDR1 SNHLY and CDR2 FYNNEI.

The chain uses TRBV11-1 and TRBJ2-1; D gene ambiguous. The CDR3 length is 12 residues. Germline V gives CDR1 SGHAT, CDR2 FQDESV (reference sequence). V was trimmed by 5 bases and J by 9 bases, leaving 11 bases between them. The CDR3 DNA follows: TGTGCCAGCAGCCCCGACTCTTCTGAGCAGTTCTTC. It codes for CASSPDSSEQFF.

This chain joins TRBV9 and TRBJ1-1, with D perhaps matching TRBD1 (5 bases). The germline V gene has CDR1 SGDLS and CDR2 YYNGEE. Trimming pared 0 bases from V and 11 bases from J, leaving 17 bases between. There are 14 residues in the CDR3. The CDR3 DNA reads as TGTGCCAGCAGCGTAGGTCGACCCGGGACGTCGGCTTTCTTT. Translating it yields CASSVGRPGTSAFF.

The chain employs TRBV6-1 and TRBJ2-3; a weak D match, TRBD2 (5 bases). The length of the CDR3 is 15 residues. Germline V CDR1 and CDR2: MNHNS, SASEGT. V was clipped by 6 bases and J by 5 bases, with 18 bases between them. The DNA of the CDR3 is TGTGCCAGCAGGGGTGGCGGGTCTGGTGAAGATACGCAGTATTTT. Translation gives CASRGGGSGEDTQYF.

The rearrangement links TRBV10-2 to TRBJ2-3; TRBD2 aligns across 7 bases. Per germline, CDR1 WSHSY and CDR2 SAAADI. Trimming at V came to 6 bases and at J to 3 bases, leaving 3 bases not matched to a gene. This CDR3 has 13 residues. CDR3 nucleotides: TGCGCCAGCAGATTGGGAGGGACAGATACGCAGTATTTT. It is translated as CASRLGGTDTQYF.

The table lists this clone with a few counts. The J gene is TRBJ2-7, the V gene TRBV10-3; TRBD1 agrees at 8 bases. The V and J ends lost 8 bases and 2 bases, in that order; junction bases with no gene match: 11. The CDR3 consists of 15 residues. CDR1 ENHRY and CDR2 SYGVKD come from the germline V gene. This CDR3 reads CAIGLTGDLPYEQYF. CDR3 in DNA: TGTGCCATCGGTTTGACAGGGGACCTTCCCTACGAGCAGTACTTC.

This chain joins TRBV28 and TRBJ2-7; perhaps D is TRBD1 or TRBD2 (5 bases each). Trimming stripped 6 bases from V and 0 bases from J, with 9 bases between. Germline CDR1 is MDHEN and CDR2 is SYDVKM. The CDR3 runs 13 residues. CDR3 protein: CASSGTGSYEQYF. As DNA, the CDR3 is TGTGCCAGCAGCGGGACCGGCTCCTACGAGCAGTACTTC.

The chain uses TRBV5-1 and TRBJ2-1; 8 nucleotides match TRBD1. After removal of 8 bases from V and 4 bases from J, the junction contained 8 bases not matched to a gene. CDR1 and CDR2 (germline): SGHRS, YFSETQ. This CDR3 is 14 amino acids long. This chain's CDR3 is CASRLDRVYNEQFF. For the CDR3, the DNA is TGCGCCAGTAGGTTGGACAGGGTTTACAATGAGCAGTTCTTC. Drawing the rest from reference TRBV5-1 and TRBJ2-1, the complete variable domain is KAGVTQTPRYLIKTRGQQVTLSCSPISGHRSVSWYQQTPGQGLQFLFEYFSETQRNKGNFPGRFSGRQFSNSRSEMNVSTLELGDSALYLCASRLDRVYNEQFFGPGTRLTVL.

The table lists this clone with a few counts. V is TRBV5-1 and J is TRBJ2-2; 7 bases match TRBD1. CDR1 and CDR2 from the germline V gene are SGHRS and YFSETQ. The CDR3 is 15 residues long. V trimming: 3 bases; J trimming: 1 base; junction bases outside the gene matches: 3. The CDR3 DNA reads as TGCGCCAGCAGCTCGGGACAGCTGAACACCGGGGAGCTGTTTTTT. Protein product: CASSSGQLNTGELFF.

The genes are TRBV6-1 and TRBJ1-1, with D maybe TRBD1 (5 bases). The CDR3 spans 15 residues. V was shortened by 6 bases and J by 3 bases, with 17 bases between the two germline ends. Germline V gives CDR1 MNHNS, CDR2 SASEGT. The CDR3 spells CASRGRQGQDTEAFF. The CDR3, as DNA: TGTGCCAGCAGAGGTCGTCAGGGTCAGGACACTGAAGCTTTCTTT.